A selection of T cell receptor beta chains follows, all from one sample in a study of T cell clusters in autoimmune cytopenias. TCRdb re-called the multiplex PCR reads and gives one entry per CDR3 protein, without DNA. The repertoire table contains about 15,000 distinct CDR3 sequences. The sample consisted of peripheral blood. Receptors originate from a human donor with an autoimmune cytopenia or autoimmune hepatitis (not recorded which). The CDR3 runs from the conserved cysteine through the conserved F or W. A row's size may be missing; if present it is once, few, many or a size class.

V,length,J,size,CDR3
TRBV30,12,TRBJ1-5,-,CAWSRSEGPQHF
TRBV7-6,16,TRBJ1-6,-,CASSFSGTGGNSPLHF
TRBV19,15,TRBJ2-5,-,CASSILRGQTETQYF
TRBV19,14,TRBJ2-3,medium-sized,CASSFSGSTDTQYF
TRBV12-3/TRBV12-4,15,TRBJ2-1,-,CASSPGDRLANEQFF
TRBV12-3/TRBV12-4,13,TRBJ2-5,-,CASSDDPRGTQYF
TRBV13,15,TRBJ1-2,-,CASSSEGGGDYGYTF
TRBV18,15,TRBJ2-3,-,CASSPPGGAADTQYF
TRBV12-3/TRBV12-4,15,TRBJ1-1,-,CASSHRQGMNTEAFF
TRBV12-3/TRBV12-4,15,TRBJ2-7,-,CASSLVGLLSYEQYF
TRBV27,14,TRBJ2-7,-,CASSSRTGSYEQYF
TRBV5-1,15,TRBJ2-7,-,CASSLDGGAIPEQYF
TRBV6-5,16,TRBJ2-7,-,CASSGTTGGHPYEQYF
TRBV29-1,11,TRBJ2-7,medium-sized,CSVASDYEQYF
TRBV19,13,TRBJ1-1,-,CASSNARNTEAFF
TRBV7-9,15,TRBJ1-1,-,CASSPRQVVDTEAFF
TRBV6-6,15,TRBJ2-3,-,CASSYPRRGADTQYF
TRBV14,13,TRBJ2-7,-,CASSLPNSYEQYF
TRBV11-1,16,TRBJ2-3,-,CASSPTAGGGTDTQYF
TRBV6-5,16,TRBJ1-1,-,CASSFTGTGVNTEAFF
TRBV19,13,TRBJ2-5,-,CASRKTGVETQYF
TRBV7-9,14,TRBJ2-3,-,CASSLSGSTDTQYF
TRBV5-4,14,TRBJ1-3,-,CASSLEGRGNTIYF
TRBV29-1,12,TRBJ1-4,medium-sized,CSVYEGGEKLFF
TRBV5-4,14,TRBJ1-2,-,CASSLDGENYGYTF
TRBV6-5,14,TRBJ1-6,medium-sized,CASRTTGTWTPLHF
TRBV30,14,TRBJ2-5,-,CAWSIERGGKTQYF
TRBV12-3/TRBV12-4,19,TRBJ1-5,medium-sized,CASSTVSVGQRHLNQPQHF
TRBV20-1,11,TRBJ1-4,-,CSALQLGKLFF
TRBV29-1,13,TRBJ1-1,medium-sized,CSVALTGNTEAFF
TRBV7-2,16,TRBJ2-6,-,CASSLEGTTGANVLTF
TRBV6-5,16,TRBJ2-7,-,CASSYRGRDFLLEQYF
TRBV10-3,16,TRBJ2-5,-,CAISESRVGPQETQYF
TRBV6-5,13,TRBJ2-1,medium-sized,CASSSKGYNEQFF
TRBV29-1,15,TRBJ2-5,medium-sized,CSVKGTSGSQETQYF
TRBV13,13,TRBJ2-7,-,CASSRGPEYEQYF
TRBV6-5,13,TRBJ1-5,-,CASSYSNNQPQHF
TRBV6-5,13,TRBJ2-2,-,CASSYGGGGELFF
TRBV6-5,15,TRBJ2-2,medium-sized,CASSARPPYVGELFF
TRBV30,14,TRBJ1-5,-,CAWSQGGRYQPQHF
TRBV6-1,14,TRBJ1-2,-,CASTPTGSGYGYTF